This entry describes one T cell receptor (beta chain). Antigen unknown. Within the sample, other DNA sequences also encode this same CDR3. Amplification used 60 Vbeta primers and 13 Jbeta primers. The protocol was immunoSEQ multiplex PCR, while the TCRdb copy is restricted to in-frame clones and leaves out a portion. The profile covers 150,000 to 200,000 clones, with around 86% appearing a single time and about 3.8% taken by the ten largest. The record originates from a study of cytomegalovirus exposure and HLA in healthy donors. Notes on the study in general: Later work showed greater clonal expansion in HLA-associated TCR beta chains than in equally common others. A later analysis linked a missense DCLRE1C variant to TCR beta V- and J-gene trimming. Follow-up analysis found HLA locus-dependent TCR association rates, highest for DRB1 and lowest for HLA-C.

The origin of this receptor is a man in his forties or fifties in good health and CMV-seropositive. Source material: PBMCs.

In nucleotides, the CDR3 is TGTGCCAGCAGTAGGTGGGGCAGAACCACGGATACGCAGTATTTT. It is translated as CASSRWGRTTDTQYF. The gene calls are TRBV6-5 and TRBJ2-3; D perhaps matches TRBD1 (5 bases). CDR3 length: 15 amino acids. The germline V gene has CDR1 MNHEY and CDR2 SVGAGI. The germline V and J ends were trimmed by 5 bases and 6 bases, with 18 bases remaining between them.